Below are 17 T cell receptor beta chains sequenced from a single sample in a study of blood T cell repertoires in COVID-19. The protocol was immunoSEQ multiplex PCR, while the TCRdb copy is restricted to in-frame clones and leaves out a portion. The sample records hundreds of thousands of clones, 83% being singletons. Sequenced input: peripheral blood. These receptors all come from a woman in her thirties or forties with active or convalescent COVID-19.

This chain uses TRBV7-9 with TRBJ2-1; D ambiguous. Germline values: CDR1 SEHNR, CDR2 FQNEAQ (reference sequence). The CDR3 is made up of 13 amino acids. V was shortened by 4 bases and J by 0 bases, with 4 bases between the two germline ends. The CDR3: CASSSLSYNEQFF. The CDR3 nucleotides are TGTGCCAGCAGCTCTCTCTCCTACAATGAGCAGTTCTTC.

This chain uses TRBV6-6 with TRBJ2-1; 11 bases agree with TRBD1. The ends lost 2 bases at V and 7 bases at J; junction bases unmatched: 4. Germline CDR1 and CDR2: MNHNY and SVGAGI (reference sequence). The length of the CDR3 is 15 residues. CDR3 nucleotides: TGTGCCAGCAGTTACGGGACAGGGGGGGGGAATGAGCAGTTCTTC. Encoded protein: CASSYGTGGGNEQFF.

V gene TRBV3-1 (or the pseudogene TRBV3-2) combines with J gene TRBJ2-3; 9 bases align to TRBD2. Germline V gene lookup returns CDR1 LGHDT and CDR2 YNNKEL (reference sequence). The CDR3 totals 15 residues. The V gene end was trimmed by 3 bases and the J gene end by 2 bases; junction bases not matched to a gene: 3. The CDR3 region has the DNA TGTGCCAGCAGCCACGCTAGCGGGACCACAGATACGCAGTATTTT. This translates into CASSHASGTTDTQYF.

The chain employs TRBV6-5 and TRBJ1-6, with a possible D match to TRBD1 (5 bases). This CDR3 comprises 13 residues. Trimming stripped 7 bases from V and 15 bases from J, with 19 bases between. Germline CDR1 reads MNHEY; CDR2 reads SVGAGI. CDR3 sequence reads: CASTLTGTEGLHF. The CDR3 DNA is TGTGCCAGCACCTTAACCGGGACGGAGGGCCTCCACTTT.

This chain connects TRBV13 to TRBJ2-7; D might be TRBD2 (6 bases). This CDR3 region has 15 residues. Trimming took 5 bases from V and 1 from J, leaving 15 bases between them. Germline assignment: CDR1 PRHDT and CDR2 FYEKMQ (reference sequence). CDR3 region: CASSPGRGISYEQYF. In DNA form, the CDR3 reads TGTGCCAGCAGCCCCGGGCGGGGTATATCCTACGAGCAGTACTTC.

This chain connects TRBV19 to TRBJ1-5, with 9 bases lining up with TRBD1. The CDR3 is 15 amino acids. With V trimmed by 6 bases and J by 2 bases, 5 bases remained unmatched. Germline V CDR1 and CDR2: LNHDA, SQIVND (reference sequence). CDR3: CASRNRGHGNQPQHF. Written as DNA, the CDR3 is TGTGCCAGTAGAAACAGGGGGCATGGCAATCAGCCCCAGCATTTT.

The V and J genes are TRBV7-2 and TRBJ2-3; no reliable D call. The ends were cut back, 5 bases at V and 2 bases at J, with 5 bases in the middle. CDR1 is SGHTA, CDR2 FQGNSA, per germline. The CDR3 consists of 12 residues. The CDR3 loop reads CASSLFTDTQYF. The CDR3 DNA sequence: TGTGCCAGCAGCCTCTTCACAGATACGCAGTATTTT.

The rearrangement uses TRBV4-1 and TRBJ1-5, with no clear D. The CDR3 extends over 16 amino acids. CDR1 and CDR2 (germline): MGHRA, YSYEKL. V gave up 2 bases and J gave up 0 bases, with 11 bases separating them. The CDR3 nucleotides read TGCGCCAGCAGCCAAAATCAGTACTATAGCAATCAGCCCCAGCATTTT. Its protein product is CASSQNQYYSNQPQHF.

The chain has TRBV6-9 and TRBJ2-5, with D possibly matching TRBD1 (5 bases). Germline V gene lookup returns CDR1 MNHGY and CDR2 SVAAGI. V gave up 0 bases and J gave up 0 bases, with 17 bases separating them. This CDR3 contains 18 residues. CDR3 protein: CASSYSLPGWWNQETQYF. CDR3 bases: TGTGCCAGCAGTTATTCGTTGCCAGGGTGGTGGAACCAAGAGACCCAGTACTTC.

This clone was detected a few times. This rearrangement joins TRBV5-6 to TRBJ1-4; D not certain. Per the germline V gene, CDR1 is SGHDT and CDR2 is YYEEEE. The CDR3 spans 16 residues. The V gene lost 0 bases and the J gene lost 4 bases, with 13 bases spanning the gap. CDR3 coding DNA: TGTGCCAGCAGCTTGGCCGCGGGTACTTATAATGAAAAACTGTTTTTT. As protein: CASSLAAGTYNEKLFF.

J is TRBJ1-5 and V is TRBV2, with TRBD1 as a possible D gene (5 bases). V was cut by 7 bases and J by 2 bases, with 15 bases left in between. This CDR3 has 15 amino acids. Germline-derived CDR1 and CDR2 are SNHLY and FYNNEI. In DNA form, the CDR3 reads TGTGCCAGCACGGGGGAGGGGCGAGGCAATCAGCCCCAGCATTTT. It yields the protein CASTGEGRGNQPQHF. The variable domain in full, completed from reference TRBV2 and TRBJ1-5, reads EPEVTQTPSHQVTQMGQEVILRCVPISNHLYFYWYRQILGQKVEFLVSFYNNEISEKSEIFDDQFSVERPDGSNFTLKIRSTKLEDSAMYFCASTGEGRGNQPQHFGDGTRLSIL.

The J gene is TRBJ2-7, the V gene TRBV6-5; maybe TRBD2 (5 bases). The CDR3 covers 15 residues. Germline CDR1 reads MNHEY; CDR2 reads SVGAGI. V was cut by 6 bases and J by 2 bases, with 17 bases left in between. CDR3 DNA sequence: TGTGCCAGCAGCCCCAGTGATGCCGGGACCTACGAGCAGTACTTC. This sequence encodes CASSPSDAGTYEQYF.

This clone was recorded only once. The J gene is TRBJ2-1, the V gene TRBV30, with 11 bases matching TRBD1. Germline V gene sequence: CDR1 GTSNPN, CDR2 SVGIG (reference sequence). The ends lost 3 bases at V and 7 bases at J; junction bases unmatched: 11. CDR3 length equals 16 residues. Here the CDR3 reads CAWREWGTGGRNEQFF. The CDR3 region has the DNA TGTGCCTGGAGGGAGTGGGGGACAGGGGGACGGAATGAGCAGTTCTTC.

The gene calls are TRBV28 and TRBJ2-7, with D perhaps TRBD1 or TRBD2 (6 bases each). The CDR3 extends over 12 amino acids. Germline V gives CDR1 MDHEN, CDR2 SYDVKM. The V end lost 10 bases, the J end lost 5 bases, and 15 bases lay between the germline ends. DNA of the CDR3: TGTGCCACCAGACAGGTAGCGGACGAGCAGTACTTC. As protein: CATRQVADEQYF.

This rearrangement joins TRBV19 to TRBJ2-3, with unresolved D. Germline loops: CDR1 LNHDA, CDR2 SQIVND (reference sequence). V lost 5 bases to trimming and J lost 5 bases, with 14 bases between them. The CDR3 extends over 14 amino acids. The CDR3 DNA reads as TGTGCCAGTAGTCCGAGCCTTAGAGGAGATACGCAGTATTTT. It codes for CASSPSLRGDTQYF.

This chain uses TRBV4-3 with TRBJ2-4; D not resolved. V dropped 1 base and J dropped 5 bases, with 12 bases sitting between them. Per the germline V gene, CDR1 is LGHNA and CDR2 is YSLEER. This CDR3 contains 15 residues. This chain's CDR3 is CASSQARINQNIQYF. CDR3 in DNA: TGCGCCAGCAGCCAAGCGAGGATCAACCAAAACATTCAGTACTTC.

V and J are TRBV14 and TRBJ2-2; no clear D gene. The germline gives CDR1 SGHDN, CDR2 FVKESK. V lost 4 bases to trimming and J lost 4 bases, with 13 bases between them. The CDR3 is made up of 15 amino acids. CDR3 sequence reads: CASSRLELGTGELFF. CDR3 in DNA: TGTGCCAGCAGCCGTCTAGAGTTAGGCACCGGGGAGCTGTTTTTT.